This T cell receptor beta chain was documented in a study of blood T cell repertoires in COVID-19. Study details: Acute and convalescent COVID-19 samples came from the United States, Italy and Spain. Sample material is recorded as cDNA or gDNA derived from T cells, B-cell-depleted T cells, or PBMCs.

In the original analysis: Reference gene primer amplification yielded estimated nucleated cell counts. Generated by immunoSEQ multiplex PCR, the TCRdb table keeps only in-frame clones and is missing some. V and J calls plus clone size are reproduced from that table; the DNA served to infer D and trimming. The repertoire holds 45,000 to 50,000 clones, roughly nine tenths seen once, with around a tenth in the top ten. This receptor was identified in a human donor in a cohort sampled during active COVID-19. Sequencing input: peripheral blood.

In DNA form, the CDR3 reads TGTGCCAGCAGCTTCCAGGGGGCGAAAGATGAGCAGTTCTTC. Residues: CASSFQGAKDEQFF. The chain couples TRBV7-9 to TRBJ2-1; 8 bases align to TRBD1. CDR1 is SEHNR, CDR2 FQNEAQ, per germline (reference sequence). With V trimmed by 3 bases and J by 8 bases, 6 bases remained unmatched. This CDR3 spans 14 amino acids. The variable domain in full, with the rest retrieved from reference TRBV7-9 and TRBJ2-1, is DTGVSQNPRHKITKRGQNVTFRCDPISEHNRLYWYRQTLGQGPEFLTYFQNEAQLEKSRLLSDRFSAERPKGSFSTLEIQRTEQGDSAMYLCASSFQGAKDEQFFGPGTRLTVL.